This T cell receptor (beta chain) comes out of a study of CD8+ T cells in alopecia areata. Notes on this clone: Its antigen is not identified.

V gave up 3 bases and J gave up 13 bases, with 16 bases separating them. The CDR3 runs to 14 residues. CDR1 and CDR2 from the germline V gene are SGHAT and FQNNGV. Indicated treatment: oral pan-JAK inhibitor, 5-10 mg twice daily. Sorting from PBMCs produced CD4+ and CD8+ T cells. Study-level findings and limits: Expanded CD8+ clones among the top 100, as well as scalp clonality, were significantly decreased by tofacitinib.

RNA was isolated and reverse transcribed to cDNA, the sequencing template. Profiling relied on immunoSEQ multiplex PCR, and the TCRdb table lists in-frame clones only, not all of them. The repertoire holds under 300,000 clones, with roughly 63% as singletons. The source material was CD4+ T cells sorted from blood, sampled at approximately week 52, from a patient treated with tofacitinib. This receptor was obtained from a human donor with alopecia areata. This chain joins TRBV11-2 and TRBJ1-6, with D uncertain. CDR3 residues: CASSFERSLAPLHF. The CDR3 DNA follows: TGTGCCAGCAGCTTTGAACGGTCTTTGGCGCCCCTCCACTTT.